This T cell receptor (beta chain) appears in the sequencing data of a study of cytomegalovirus exposure and HLA in healthy donors (dated by TCRdb to the late 2010s). In the study overall: An earlier analysis of roughly 500 of the donors reported approximately 260 Gb of sequence data and 90 million to 120 million unique TCR beta sequences obtained from around 190 million T cells. Around 320 gigabases of sequencing data and 70 million to 85 million unique TCR sequences were included in an early release covering about 700 HLA-typed donors. Among the roughly 400 genotyped donors, approximately 77% belonged to the genetic ancestry cluster associated with self-reported Caucasian donors. The study was designed to test whether signatures of past pathogen exposure could be identified by cataloging public T cell receptors. The T cell repertoires of 666 subjects were profiled by immunosequencing and related to cytomegalovirus serostatus. Besides the first cohort of roughly 640 subjects, a separate validation cohort made up of 90 to 150 different subjects was used. To predict cytomegalovirus infection status, the study combined high-throughput TCR immunosequencing, statistical association of individual TCRs with disease status, and machine learning. A later analysis re-analyzed previously published TCR beta repertoires from roughly 630 donors and added high-resolution HLA genotyping to study TCR occurrence patterns. Rather than using new phenotypic data, the later analysis identified candidate immune exposures from TCR beta sequences and from how often those sequences occurred across donors. In an earlier analysis of more than 550 of the donors, high-throughput TCR beta sequencing was used to judge whether each TCR beta V gene segment behaved as functional or pseudogenic. Alongside the repertoire data, information on donor age, sex, ethnicity and CMV serostatus was compiled. A later genetic analysis used genome-wide SNP genotypes for about three fifths of the 666 donors, treating that subset as a discovery cohort. Every discovery cohort repertoire had been produced on one sequencing platform. HLA typing covered class I and class II loci at four-digit resolution. The number of donors typed differed by locus, with about 620-630 for A, B, C, DRB1 and DQB1, roughly 520 for DQA1, some 570 for DPA1, and 450 to 480 for DPB1. Roughly five DR-DQ haplotypes were handled as single units for association and clustering because linkage in the cohort was strong. Across about 380 genotyped donors of the cohort, an average of about 220,000 unique TCR beta nucleotide sequences per donor were sequenced, and around 20% of those sequences were non-productive. Summary of the overall study and its limitations: The authors suggested that the approach could potentially be extended to other disease states and immunological phenotypes. The only immune exposure information available for the cohort was CMV serostatus. Assigning TCR associations to individual alleles was difficult when HLA alleles, especially DR and DQ, strongly co-occurred. Some 16 rarely observed V segments, including chromosome 9 orphons, were excluded from the earlier analysis of some 590 of the donors because counts were too low. Several of the top co-occurrence clusters appeared to be linked to parvovirus B19, influenza, CMV and Epstein-Barr virus, according to a later analysis. According to a later analysis, TCR association rates differed among HLA loci, with DRB1 alleles showing the most associated TCRs and HLA-C alleles showing the fewest. A further reported finding was that TCR beta sequences accurately predicted the HLA-A and HLA-B alleles for most subjects in the first cohort. An earlier analysis of several hundred of the donors showed that most TCR beta V segments appeared in productive rearrangements either about 87% or about 30% of the time, which broadly matched IMGT annotations. Most TCR sequences were seen in very few donors, while some public TCRs were found in many individuals. According to a later analysis, most CMV-associated TCR beta chains appeared to be HLA-restricted, and the HLA associations seemed to be driven largely by CMV exposure. The sequencing pipeline was judged likely to have produced a cluster of highly shared sequence variants as a technical artifact. Specific HLA alleles were associated with 15,000 to 20,000 TCR beta sequences at a false discovery rate of 0.05 in a later analysis. The study listed 164 TCR beta chains as associated with cytomegalovirus. Sequencing depth was assumed to be roughly uniform across donors in the presence/absence analyses, though that assumption may not hold. A later genetic analysis associated a missense DCLRE1C variant with V-gene and J-gene trimming of TCR beta chains, and an independent cohort replicated the association. Because some donors lacked HLA typing at each locus, the association tests relied only on the typed subset. A later analysis found that HLA-associated TCR beta chains were more clonally expanded and had lower generation probabilities than equally common non-associated chains. Correlated functional status among segregating V segments might be attributable to linkage disequilibrium, but an unknown experimental factor could not be ruled out. In vitro tests confirmed that a few of the cytomegalovirus-associated TCR beta chains recognize cytomegalovirus antigens. A later genetic analysis reported fewer N-insertions in productive TCRs among donors in an Asian-associated ancestry cluster than the roughly 670-donor mean. Only TCR beta chains were sequenced in this cohort, and the absence of alpha or paired-chain data limited detectable features. Cytomegalovirus status was reported to be diagnosed by the classifier with high specificity and sensitivity in both the original and validation cohorts.

The cohort consisted of 600 to 750 healthy bone marrow donors. At the time of sampling, all cohort members were nominally healthy, though unrecorded immune exposures were likely present. The donor tested CMV seronegative and was one of the 352 seronegative cohort members. Each donor provided a peripheral blood sample, and peripheral blood mononuclear cells were used for TCR beta sequencing. The Qiagen DNeasy Blood Extraction Kit was used to extract genomic DNA from the blood cell samples. Library creation used the immunoSEQ multiplex PCR assay. The multiplex PCR relied on a mix of 60 forward primers for TCR Vbeta segments and 13 reverse primers for TCR Jbeta segments. The CDR3 region of rearranged TCR beta genes was amplified from genomic DNA with a multiplex PCR assay. The amplified TCR beta libraries were sequenced on the Illumina HiSeq System as 87-base-pair reads. The authors processed their data as follows. In a later analysis, some 80 million unique TCR beta chains were counted across the 500 to 850 repertoires, and approximately 11 million of these chains were shared by at least two donors. Raw reads were error-corrected and collapsed into unique sequences with a nearest-neighbor algorithm that merged closely related sequences to remove PCR and sequencing errors. CDR3 sequences were aligned to IMGT reference sequences to assign V, D and J gene segments. Each retained sequence needed at least a six-nucleotide match to both a V gene segment and a J gene segment. A rearrangement counted as productive if the CDR3 had no stop codons and remained in frame with V and J, and every other rearrangement counted as non-productive. CDR3 was defined according to IMGT convention as the region running from the second conserved V-encoded cysteine to the conserved J-encoded phenylalanine. Sequences without an unambiguous match to a single V gene segment were excluded from the earlier analysis of a few hundred of the donors. An earlier analysis of 587 of the donors classified V segments as functional when productive rearrangements were above 56.7% and as segregating when the standard deviation between donors was above 5%. To diagnose cytomegalovirus status from the catalog of TCR beta chain sequences, a statistical classification framework was built. In a later analysis, TCR nucleotide sequences were compared against IMGT/GENE-DB human TR gene sequences so that V and J genes could be assigned. The TCRdist pipeline was used in a later analysis to assign CDR3 sequences and most-parsimonious VDJ recombination scenarios. In a later analysis, every TCR beta chain was defined by the combination of its CDR3 amino acid sequence and its V-gene family, and reads without a unique V-gene family were dropped. As a way to deal with suspected cross-contamination and a sequencing artifact, a later analysis dropped approximately 590 nucleotide sequences that were highly shared and had low generation probability. In a later analysis, a clonal expansion index for each public chain was calculated from normalized within-repertoire ranks of inferred template counts. In a later analysis, generation probabilities were computed using a VDJ recombination model fitted to out-of-frame rearrangements, and the results were checked against IGoR. A later analysis scored TCR-TCR, TCR-HLA and TCR-CMV co-occurrence with hypergeometric tests, applying a repertoire-size bias correction to TCR pairs. To estimate false discovery rates, a later analysis permuted the HLA or CMV assignments 20 times. In a later analysis, co-occurring TCRs were grouped with DBSCAN, and TCRdist sequence similarity was added when clustering was performed within HLA-allele-positive subsets. Co-occurrence clustering excluded repertoires with fewer than 30,000 or more than 120,000 public chains, plus five with anomalous nucleotide sharing. Held by TCRdb, this immuneACCESS table contains in-frame sequences only and omits some clones. Under half of the omission traces to an unresolved V gene where checked; the cause of the rest is unknown. The V and J calls and clone size come from that table; D and trimming were worked out from the DNA. Counted in this sample were about 150,000 clones; about 75% of them appeared once. The ten largest clones represent approximately 0.66% of the sample.

This clone appeared a single time. No cognate antigen has been identified for it. Base qualities were left out, and no much larger clone turns up one base away. The specimen was PBMCs. This TCR derives from a male donor in good health and CMV-seronegative.

The CDR3 protein is CATKIIKGGTDTQYF. The nucleotide sequence reads as follows: TGTGCCACCAAGATAATAAAGGGAGGGACAGATACGCAGTATTTT. The chain was built from TRBV15 and TRBJ2-3, and 7 junctional nucleotides match TRBD2. Sequences LNHNV (CDR1) and YYDKDF (CDR2) are obtained from the germline V gene (reference sequence). For this chain, trimming is 7 bases at the V end and 3 bases at the J end, and the number of junction bases without a gene match is 10. From cysteine to phenylalanine, the CDR3 is 15 amino acids long. Just CDR3 DNA is preserved here, 45 bases in frame from base 1. The full variable domain, completed from the reference TRBV15 and TRBJ2-3 proteins outside the CDR3, reads DAMVIQNPRYQVTQFGKPVTLSCSQTLNHNVMYWYQQKSSQAPKLLFHYYDKDFNNEADTPDNFQSRRPNTSFCFLDIRSPGLGDTAMYLCATKIIKGGTDTQYFGPGTRLTVL.